Here is one TCR beta chain with its context. The antigen is undetermined. This sample was taken from a study of OX40 agonist ivuxolimab in advanced cancers. Study information: People in dose escalation had one of these cancers: hepatocellular carcinoma, melanoma, renal cell or head and neck cancer. Partial response was recorded in three patients: one hepatocellular carcinoma and two cutaneous melanoma cases.

Germline V gene data show CDR1 as GTSNPN and CDR2 as SVGIG (reference sequence). This CDR3 spans 15 amino acids. Trimming removed 0 bases at V and 1 base at J, with 9 bases between. No patient had autoimmune disease or received systemic immunosuppression. Sequencing was performed with immunoSEQ multiplex PCR; in TCRdb, only in-frame clones are kept and a portion is missing. There are approximately 16,000 clones in the sample; 70% to 90% occur only once, and just under 4% lies in the top ten. Whole-study findings and limits: With doses of 0.1 to 3.0 mg/kg, CD4+ and CD8+ blood T cells had undergone clonal expansion by week 6.

Here the sequenced sample was CD4+ or CD8+ T cells sorted from blood, taken in a trial of the OX40 agonist ivuxolimab. The receptor was isolated from an adult with an advanced solid tumor such as melanoma, head and neck, liver or kidney cancer. This chain connects TRBV30 to TRBJ2-2, with D perhaps TRBD1 or TRBD2 (5 bases each). This chain's CDR3 is CAWSVAGRNTGELFF. The CDR3 region has the DNA TGTGCCTGGAGTGTAGCAGGGAGGAACACCGGGGAGCTGTTTTTT.